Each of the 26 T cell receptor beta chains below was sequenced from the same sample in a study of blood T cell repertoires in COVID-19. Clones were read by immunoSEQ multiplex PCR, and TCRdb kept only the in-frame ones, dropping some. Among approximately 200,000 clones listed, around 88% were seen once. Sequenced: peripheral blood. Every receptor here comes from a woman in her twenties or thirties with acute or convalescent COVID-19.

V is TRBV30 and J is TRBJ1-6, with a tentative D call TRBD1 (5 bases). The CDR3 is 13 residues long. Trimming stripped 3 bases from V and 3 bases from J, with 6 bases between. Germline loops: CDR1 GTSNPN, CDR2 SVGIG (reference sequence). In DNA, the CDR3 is TGTGCCTGGAGGGACAACTATAATTCACCCCTCCACTTT. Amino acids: CAWRDNYNSPLHF. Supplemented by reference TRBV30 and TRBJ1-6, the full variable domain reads SQTIHQWPATLVQPVGSPLSLECTVEGTSNPNLYWYRQAAGRGLQLLFYSVGIGQISSEVPQNLSASRPQDRQFILSSKKLLLSDSGFYLCAWRDNYNSPLHFGNGTRLTVT.

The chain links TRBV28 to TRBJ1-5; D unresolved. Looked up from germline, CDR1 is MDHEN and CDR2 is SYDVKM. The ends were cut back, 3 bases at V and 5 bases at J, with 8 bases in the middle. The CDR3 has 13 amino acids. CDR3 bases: TGTGCCAGCAGTTTTTCCCTCTATCAGCCCCAGCATTTT. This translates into CASSFSLYQPQHF.

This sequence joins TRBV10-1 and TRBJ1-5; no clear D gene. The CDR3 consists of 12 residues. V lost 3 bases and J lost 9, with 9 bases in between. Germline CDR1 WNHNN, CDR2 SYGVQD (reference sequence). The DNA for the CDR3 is TGCGCCAGCAGTGAACTAGGTGGGCCCCAGCATTTT. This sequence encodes CASSELGGPQHF.

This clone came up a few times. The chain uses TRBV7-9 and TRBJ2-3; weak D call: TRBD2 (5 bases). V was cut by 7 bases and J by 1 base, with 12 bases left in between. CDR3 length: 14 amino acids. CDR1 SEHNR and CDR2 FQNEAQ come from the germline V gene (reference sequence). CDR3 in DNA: TGTGCCAGCACCCTTTTCGGGGGCACAGATACGCAGTATTTT. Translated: CASTLFGGTDTQYF. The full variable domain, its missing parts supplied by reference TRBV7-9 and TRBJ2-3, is DTGVSQNPRHKITKRGQNVTFRCDPISEHNRLYWYRQTLGQGPEFLTYFQNEAQLEKSRLLSDRFSAERPKGSFSTLEIQRTEQGDSAMYLCASTLFGGTDTQYFGPGTRLTVL.

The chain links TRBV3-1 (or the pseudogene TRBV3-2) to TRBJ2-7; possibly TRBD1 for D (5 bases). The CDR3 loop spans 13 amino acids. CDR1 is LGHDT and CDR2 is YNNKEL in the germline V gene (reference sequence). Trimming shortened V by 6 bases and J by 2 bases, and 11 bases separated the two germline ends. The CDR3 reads CASRHDRTYEQYF. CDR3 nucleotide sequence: TGTGCCAGCAGGCACGACAGAACCTACGAGCAGTACTTC.

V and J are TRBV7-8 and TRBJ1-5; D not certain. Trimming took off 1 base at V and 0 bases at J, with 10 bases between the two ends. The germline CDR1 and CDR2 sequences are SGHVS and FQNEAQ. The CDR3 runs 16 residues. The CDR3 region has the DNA TGTGCCAGCAGCTTAGTTCGGTACTATAGCAATCAGCCCCAGCATTTT. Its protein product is CASSLVRYYSNQPQHF.

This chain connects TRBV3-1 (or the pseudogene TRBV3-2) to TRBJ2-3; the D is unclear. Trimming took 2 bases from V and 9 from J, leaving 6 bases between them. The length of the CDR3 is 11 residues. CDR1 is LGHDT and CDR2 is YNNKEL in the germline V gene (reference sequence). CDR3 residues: CASSQSRTQYF. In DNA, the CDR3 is TGTGCCAGCAGCCAATCTCGGACGCAGTATTTT.

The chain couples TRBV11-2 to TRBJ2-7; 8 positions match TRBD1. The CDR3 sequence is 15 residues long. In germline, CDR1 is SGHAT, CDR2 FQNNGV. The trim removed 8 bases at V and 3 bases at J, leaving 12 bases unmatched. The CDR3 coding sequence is TGTGCCAGCGCGACCGGGACAGGAGGGAGCTACGAGCAGTACTTC. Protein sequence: CASATGTGGSYEQYF.

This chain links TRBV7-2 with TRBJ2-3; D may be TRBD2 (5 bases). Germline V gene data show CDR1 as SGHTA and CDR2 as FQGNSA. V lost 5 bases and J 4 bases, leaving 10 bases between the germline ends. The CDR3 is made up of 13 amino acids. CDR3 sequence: CASSKMRADTQYF. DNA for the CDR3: TGTGCCAGCAGCAAAATGAGGGCAGATACGCAGTATTTT.

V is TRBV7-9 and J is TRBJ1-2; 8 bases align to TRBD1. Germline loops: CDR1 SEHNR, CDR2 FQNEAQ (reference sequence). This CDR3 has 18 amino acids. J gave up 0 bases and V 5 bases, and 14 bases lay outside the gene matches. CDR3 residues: CASSPGGGQGRSNYGYTF. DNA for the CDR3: TGTGCCAGCAGCCCAGGGGGCGGACAGGGAAGGTCTAACTATGGCTACACCTTC.

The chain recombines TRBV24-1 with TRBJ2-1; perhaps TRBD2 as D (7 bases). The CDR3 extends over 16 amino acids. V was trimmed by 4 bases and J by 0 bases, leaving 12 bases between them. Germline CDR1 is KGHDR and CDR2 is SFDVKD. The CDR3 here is CATSDAGASSYNEQFF. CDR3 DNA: TGTGCCACCAGTGACGCGGGGGCCAGCTCCTACAATGAGCAGTTCTTC.

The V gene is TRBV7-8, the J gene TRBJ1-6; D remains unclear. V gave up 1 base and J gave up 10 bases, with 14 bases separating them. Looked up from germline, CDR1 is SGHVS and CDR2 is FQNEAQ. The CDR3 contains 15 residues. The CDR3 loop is CASSLVGGYGSPLHF. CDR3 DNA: TGTGCCAGCAGCTTAGTGGGAGGGTATGGGTCACCCCTCCACTTT.

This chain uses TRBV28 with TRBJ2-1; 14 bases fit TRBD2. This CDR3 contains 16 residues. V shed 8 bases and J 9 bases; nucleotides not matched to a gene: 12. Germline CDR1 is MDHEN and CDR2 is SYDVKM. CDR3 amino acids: CASGTPGLAGVSEQFF. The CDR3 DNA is TGTGCCAGCGGGACACCGGGACTAGCGGGAGTGAGTGAGCAGTTCTTC.

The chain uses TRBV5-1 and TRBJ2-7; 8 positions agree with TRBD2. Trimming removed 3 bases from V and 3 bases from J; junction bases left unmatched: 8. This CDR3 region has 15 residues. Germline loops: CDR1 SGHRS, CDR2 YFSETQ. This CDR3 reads CASSSSSGPLYEQYF. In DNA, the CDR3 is TGCGCCAGCAGCTCCTCTAGCGGGCCCCTCTACGAGCAGTACTTC.

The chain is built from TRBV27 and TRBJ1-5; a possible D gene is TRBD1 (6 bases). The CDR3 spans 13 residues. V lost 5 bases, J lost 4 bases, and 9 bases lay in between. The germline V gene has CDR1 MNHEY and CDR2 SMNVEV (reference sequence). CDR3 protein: CASSPGQNQPQHF. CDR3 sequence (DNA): TGTGCCAGCAGTCCTGGACAGAATCAGCCCCAGCATTTT.

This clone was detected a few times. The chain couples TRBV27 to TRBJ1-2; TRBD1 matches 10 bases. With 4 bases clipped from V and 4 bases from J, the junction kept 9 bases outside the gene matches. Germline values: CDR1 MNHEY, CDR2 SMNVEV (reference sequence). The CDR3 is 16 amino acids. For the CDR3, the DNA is TGTGCCAGCAGTTCCCCGACAGGGGGCTCCGGCTATGGCTACACCTTC. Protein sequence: CASSSPTGGSGYGYTF.

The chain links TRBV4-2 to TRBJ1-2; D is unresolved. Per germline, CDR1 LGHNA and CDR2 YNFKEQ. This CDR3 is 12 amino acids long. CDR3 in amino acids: CATQTGALGYTF. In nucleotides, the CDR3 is TGTGCAACCCAAACGGGAGCTCTTGGCTACACCTTC.

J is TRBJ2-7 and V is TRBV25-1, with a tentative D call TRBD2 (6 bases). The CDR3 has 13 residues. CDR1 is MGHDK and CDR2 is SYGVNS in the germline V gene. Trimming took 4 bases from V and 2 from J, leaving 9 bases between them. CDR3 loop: CASSAAGTYEQYF. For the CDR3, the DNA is TGTGCCAGCAGTGCGGCGGGAACCTACGAGCAGTACTTC.

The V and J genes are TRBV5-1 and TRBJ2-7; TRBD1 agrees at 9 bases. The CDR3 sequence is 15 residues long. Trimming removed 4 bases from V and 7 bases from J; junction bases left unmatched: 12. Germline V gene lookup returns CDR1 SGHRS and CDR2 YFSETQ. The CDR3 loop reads CASSQWDRDLGEQYF. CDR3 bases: TGCGCCAGCAGCCAGTGGGACAGGGACTTAGGGGAGCAGTACTTC.

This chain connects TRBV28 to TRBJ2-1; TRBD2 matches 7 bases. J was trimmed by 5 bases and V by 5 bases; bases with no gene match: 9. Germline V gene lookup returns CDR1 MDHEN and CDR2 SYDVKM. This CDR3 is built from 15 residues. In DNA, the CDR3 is TGTGCCAGCAGTCTGGGGGGGGACGAAAACAATGAGCAGTTCTTC. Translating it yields CASSLGGDENNEQFF.

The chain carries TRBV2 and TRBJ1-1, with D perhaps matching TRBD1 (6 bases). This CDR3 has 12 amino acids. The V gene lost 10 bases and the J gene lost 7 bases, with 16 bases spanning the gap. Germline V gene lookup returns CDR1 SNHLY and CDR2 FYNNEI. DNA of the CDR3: TGTGCCATCCTCAGGGGAGGGTATGAAGCTTTCTTT. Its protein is CAILRGGYEAFF. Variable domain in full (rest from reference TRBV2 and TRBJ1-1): EPEVTQTPSHQVTQMGQEVILRCVPISNHLYFYWYRQILGQKVEFLVSFYNNEISEKSEIFDDQFSVERPDGSNFTLKIRSTKLEDSAMYFCAILRGGYEAFFGQGTRLTVV.

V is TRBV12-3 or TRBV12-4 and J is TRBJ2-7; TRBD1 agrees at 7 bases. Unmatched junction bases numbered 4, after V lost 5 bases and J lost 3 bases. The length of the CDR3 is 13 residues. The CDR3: CASSPTGDYEQYF. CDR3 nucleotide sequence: TGTGCCAGCAGTCCCACAGGGGACTACGAGCAGTACTTC.

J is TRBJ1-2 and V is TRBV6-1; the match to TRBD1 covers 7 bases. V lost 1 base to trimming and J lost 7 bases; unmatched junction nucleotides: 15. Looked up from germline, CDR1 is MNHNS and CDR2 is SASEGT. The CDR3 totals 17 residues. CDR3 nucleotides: TGTGCCAGCAGTGAAGGGGCCCCGACAGGGCTCGCCCTTGGCTACACCTTC. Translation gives CASSEGAPTGLALGYTF.

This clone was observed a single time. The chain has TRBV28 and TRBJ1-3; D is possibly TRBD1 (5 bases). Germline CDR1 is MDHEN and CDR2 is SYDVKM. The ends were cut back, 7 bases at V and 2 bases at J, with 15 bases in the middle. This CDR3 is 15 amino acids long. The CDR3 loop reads CASNSGGRAGNTIYF. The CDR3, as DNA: TGTGCCAGCAACTCGGGGGGAAGGGCTGGAAACACCATATATTTT.

DNA of the CDR3: TGTGCCAGCTCACCAATCGGGGTGGACACTGAAGCTTTCTTT. The encoded protein is CASSPIGVDTEAFF. V is TRBV18 and J is TRBJ1-1; no definite D call. In germline, CDR1 is KGHSH, CDR2 LQKENI. The CDR3 totals 14 residues. V was trimmed by 2 bases and J by 3 bases, leaving 10 bases between them.

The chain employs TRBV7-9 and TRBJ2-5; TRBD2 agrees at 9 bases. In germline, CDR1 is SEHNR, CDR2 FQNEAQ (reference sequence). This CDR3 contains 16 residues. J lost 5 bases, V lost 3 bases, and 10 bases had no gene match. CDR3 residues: CASSLGSGSRGETQYF. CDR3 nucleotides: TGTGCCAGCAGCTTGGGTAGCGGGAGCCGCGGGGAGACCCAGTACTTC.